This TCR beta chain was sequenced in a study of blood T cells in healthy people across ages. General study results and limits: Across the age range, TCR beta diversity per million T cells fell in a roughly linear way.

After removal of 1 base from V and 3 bases from J, the junction contained 7 bases not matched to a gene. Germline V CDR1 and CDR2: DFQATT, SNEGSKA (reference sequence). The length of the CDR3 is 15 residues. A note on this clonotype: Its antigen is unidentified.

It was with a sample-barcoded 5' primer and a J-beta primer mix that a second PCR of about 6 to 11 cycles was run. All samples yielded 2.5 million or more CDR3-containing paired-end reads. TCRdb fed the 5' RACE reads into MiXCR, producing one record per CDR3 protein. The sample lists 750,000 to 950,000 distinct CDR3 sequences, 53% occurring once. Every donor contributed roughly 10 milliliters of peripheral blood by blood draw. Sequenced input: blood. The rearrangement uses TRBV20-1 and TRBJ2-7; 9 nucleotides align to TRBD2. This receptor was taken from an elderly man in good health. The CDR3 loop is CSARAVREGVYEQYF. As DNA, the CDR3 is TGCAGTGCTAGAGCTGTGCGGGAGGGAGTCTACGAGCAGTACTTC.